This T cell receptor beta chain derives from a study of shared clonotypes between healthy human individuals. Study outcomes and limitations: Against clonotypes common to all four donors, non-shared ones had lower generation probabilities.

The V and J ends lost 4 bases and 2 bases respectively, with 23 bases between them. Germline V gene data show CDR1 as SQVTM and CDR2 as ANQGSEA. This CDR3 has 18 amino acids. Deep-level running was used for the assay. Data came from immunoSEQ multiplex PCR; TCRdb stores just in-frame clones and leaves some out. The repertoire holds roughly 110,000 clones, with over 65% as singletons. Turning to this clone: The antigen remains undetermined.

V gene TRBV29-1 combines with J gene TRBJ2-2, with TRBD1 as a possible D gene (7 bases). This sequence was found in a woman in her thirties in good health. The sample consisted of memory CD8+ T cells sorted from blood. Described subset: CD45RO+ cells pooled with CCR7-negative TemRA cells. Written as DNA, the CDR3 is TGCAGCGTTGGGCCAGGGGGGAGACTCGCTGGAAACACCGGGGAGCTGTTTTTT. Amino acids: CSVGPGGRLAGNTGELFF.